The 20 T cell receptor beta chains below come from one sample, sequenced in a study of CDR3 diversity in severe acne (dated by TCRdb to the late 2010s). The library relied on PCR. The sequencer was an Illumina HiSeq 2000. TCRdb cleaned the public reads at Q25 with fastp, built clones with MiXCR and kept in-frame beta chains. Rows are unified per CDR3 protein, each entry keeping the most common DNA and genes. The sample records some 84,000 distinct CDR3 sequences, 45% to 60% of which are singletons. Jointly, the top ten make up approximately 15% of the sample. Sequencing input: blood. Source of these receptors: a male donor in good health, without acne.

This clonotype was observed a few times. CDR3 in DNA: TGCAGTGCCGTATTAAGCGGGGTCGCGAACACGCAGTATTTT. Translated, it gives CSAVLSGVANTQYF. The chain combines TRBV20-1 with TRBJ2-3; 7 bases match TRBD2. Unmatched junction bases numbered 15, after V lost 6 bases and J lost 9 bases. This CDR3 has 14 amino acids. Germline V gene sequence: CDR1 DFQATT, CDR2 SNEGSKA (reference sequence).

The chain uses TRBV5-6 and TRBJ2-2; D gene uncertain. The CDR3 loop spans 17 amino acids. CDR1 is SGHDT, CDR2 YYEEEE, per germline. With 0 bases removed from V and 0 bases from J, the gap between germline ends came to 12 bases. Here the CDR3 reads CASSLGPGCANTGELFF. CDR3 DNA sequence: TGTGCCAGCAGCTTGGGGCCGGGCTGTGCGAACACCGGGGAGCTGTTTTTT.

The genes are TRBV20-1 and TRBJ1-1; D remains ambiguous. V was pared by 3 bases and J by 7 bases, with 9 bases between. Per the germline V gene, CDR1 is DFQATT and CDR2 is SNEGSKA (reference sequence). This CDR3 has 11 residues. The CDR3 nucleotides read TGCAGTGCTAGGGGGAGGGTTGAAGCTTTCTTT. Its translation is CSARGRVEAFF.

The chain is built from TRBV10-3 and TRBJ2-7; D is perhaps TRBD2 (6 bases). Germline-derived CDR1 and CDR2 are ENHRY and SYGVKD. The CDR3 length is 15 residues. V dropped 2 bases and J dropped 3 bases, with 14 bases sitting between them. This CDR3 reads CAISEPFGEVYEQYF. Here the CDR3 DNA reads TGTGCCATCAGTGAGCCGTTTGGGGAGGTCTACGAGCAGTACTTC.

This clonotype came up many times. The chain employs TRBV5-6 and TRBJ1-6; D ambiguous. V gave up 2 bases and J gave up 8 bases, with 11 bases separating them. The CDR3 totals 14 residues. The germline V gene encodes CDR1 SGHDT and CDR2 YYEEEE. The CDR3: CASSFPGEYSPLHF. The CDR3, as DNA: TGTGCCAGCAGCTTCCCCGGGGAGTATTCACCCCTCCACTTT.

This clonotype was observed a few times. The chain uses TRBV19 and TRBJ2-7; 9 positions match TRBD1. The CDR3 totals 13 residues. Trimming removed 5 bases from V and 6 bases from J; junction bases left unmatched: 5. Looked up from germline, CDR1 is LNHDA and CDR2 is SQIVND (reference sequence). This CDR3 is CASSWGQGGEQYF. CDR3 in DNA: TGTGCCAGTAGTTGGGGACAGGGAGGCGAGCAGTACTTC. The complete variable domain, with remaining parts taken from reference TRBV19 and TRBJ2-7, reads DGGITQSPKYLFRKEGQNVTLSCEQNLNHDAMYWYRQDPGQGLRLIYYSQIVNDFQKGDIAEGYSVSREKKESFPLTVTSAQKNPTAFYLCASSWGQGGEQYFGPGTRLTVT.

The chain has TRBV12-3 or TRBV12-4 and TRBJ2-7, with D maybe TRBD2 (6 bases). Trimming removed 0 bases from V and 7 bases from J, with 16 bases in between. This CDR3 region has 15 residues. CDR3 in amino acids: CASSLAGGTTGEQYF. CDR3 in DNA: TGTGCCAGCAGTTTAGCGGGAGGCACCACCGGGGAGCAGTACTTC.

This clonotype showed up many times. The J gene is TRBJ1-3, the V gene TRBV7-6; 7 nucleotides match TRBD1. This CDR3 is built from 16 residues. The junction had 3 bases not matched to a gene; V was cut back by 1 base and J by 0 bases. Germline V lookup: CDR1 SGHVS, CDR2 FNYEAQ. The CDR3 nucleotides are TGTGCCAGCAGCTTAGAGGCAGGGGGCTCTGGAAACACCATATATTTT. Protein: CASSLEAGGSGNTIYF.

This clonotype was seen ten or more times. This CDR3 is CASSLGEEFYGYTF. The CDR3 region has the DNA TGTGCCAGCAGTCTCGGCGAGGAGTTCTATGGCTACACCTTC. The V gene is TRBV6-6, the J gene TRBJ1-2; D ambiguous. The CDR3 covers 14 residues. The germline CDR1 and CDR2 sequences are MNHNY and SVGAGI (reference sequence). V was clipped by 5 bases and J by 4 bases, with 14 bases between them.

This clonotype was found a few times. The gene calls are TRBV7-9 and TRBJ1-3, with D hard to call. CDR3 length equals 15 residues. V was trimmed by 2 bases and J by 2 bases, leaving 10 bases between them. The germline gives CDR1 SEHNR, CDR2 FQNEAQ (reference sequence). CDR3 in amino acids: CASSLSFRTGNTIYF. DNA for the CDR3: TGTGCCAGCAGCTTATCCTTCAGGACTGGAAACACCATATATTTT.

The chain employs TRBV11-2 and TRBJ1-1; 8 bases map to TRBD1. Germline values: CDR1 SGHAT, CDR2 FQNNGV. The CDR3 runs to 15 residues. V shed 4 bases and J 3 bases; nucleotides not matched to a gene: 7. DNA for the CDR3: TGTGCCAGCAGCTCCCACTCGACAGGGGACACTGAAGCTTTCTTT. It translates to CASSSHSTGDTEAFF.

This clonotype was counted many times. This chain links TRBV7-6 with TRBJ2-7, with 11 bases fitting TRBD1. The junction had 1 base not matched to a gene; V was cut back by 3 bases and J by 0 bases. The CDR3 is 15 residues long. CDR1 and CDR2 from the germline V gene are SGHVS and FNYEAQ. The CDR3 loop is CASSFGTGGSYEQYF. The CDR3, as DNA: TGTGCCAGCAGCTTCGGGACAGGGGGCTCCTACGAGCAGTACTTC.

This clonotype appeared a single time. This chain uses TRBV25-1 with TRBJ1-4, with unresolved D. The CDR3 consists of 14 residues. Trimming took off 5 bases at V and 8 bases at J, with 15 bases between the two ends. Germline-derived CDR1 and CDR2 are MGHDK and SYGVNS. The CDR3 here is CASSLRRNGEKLFF. The CDR3 bases are TGTGCCAGCAGTTTGCGGAGGAATGGAGAAAAACTGTTTTTT.

The genes are TRBV6-5 and TRBJ1-6; no clear D. This CDR3 is built from 14 residues. V lost 2 bases and J 8 bases, leaving 10 bases between the germline ends. CDR1 is MNHEY, CDR2 SVGAGI, per germline. The CDR3 here is CASSYQRGDSPLHF. In DNA, the CDR3 is TGTGCCAGCAGTTACCAACGCGGAGATTCACCCCTCCACTTT.

Ten or more counts support this clonotype. The chain joins TRBV6-5 to TRBJ2-4; D is unresolved. Germline V gives CDR1 MNHEY, CDR2 SVGAGI. Trimming removed 4 bases from V and 0 bases from J, with 13 bases in between. The CDR3 is 16 residues long. This CDR3 reads CASSSTVMLAKNIQYF. The DNA for the CDR3 is TGTGCCAGCAGTTCGACGGTCATGCTAGCCAAAAACATTCAGTACTTC.

This clonotype was recorded a few times. J is TRBJ1-1 and V is TRBV12-3 or TRBV12-4; no definite D call. Trimming stripped 0 bases from V and 0 bases from J, with 8 bases between. The CDR3 totals 15 residues. CDR3 protein: CASSLAASMNTEAFF. CDR3 DNA sequence: TGTGCCAGCAGTTTAGCAGCTTCGATGAACACTGAAGCTTTCTTT.

This chain links TRBV5-4 with TRBJ2-5; no definite D call. Trimming removed 0 bases at V and 2 bases at J, with 8 bases between. The length of the CDR3 is 14 residues. Germline CDR1 SGHNT, CDR2 YYREEE (reference sequence). The CDR3 coding sequence is TGTGCCAGCAGCTTGGTGGGTAGGCAAGAGACCCAGTACTTC. This translates into CASSLVGRQETQYF.

The chain couples TRBV4-1 to TRBJ1-2; D may be TRBD1 (5 bases). The CDR3 consists of 18 residues. The germline V gene has CDR1 MGHRA and CDR2 YSYEKL. V shed 2 bases and J shed 6 bases, with 25 bases lying between them. CDR3: CASSQRVVGLRGGHGYTF. CDR3 nucleotide sequence: TGCGCCAGCAGCCAAAGGGTGGTCGGCCTCCGGGGGGGACATGGCTACACCTTC.

This clonotype has at least ten counts. The J gene is TRBJ1-2, the V gene TRBV18; D may be TRBD1 (5 bases). Trimming left V 8 bases short and J 8 bases short, with 21 bases between. In germline, CDR1 is KGHSH, CDR2 LQKENI. The CDR3 extends over 14 amino acids. The CDR3 DNA sequence: TGTGCCAGCGCGTCCGGGACCGGAGGTGAGGGCTACACCTTC. It translates to CASASGTGGEGYTF.

This clonotype was observed at least ten times. The chain links TRBV29-1 to TRBJ1-2, with D unclear. Per the germline V gene, CDR1 is SQVTM and CDR2 is ANQGSEA. This CDR3 is built from 13 residues. With 4 bases removed from V and 0 bases from J, the gap between germline ends came to 9 bases. The DNA of the CDR3 is TGCAGCGTTGTGGGAACAACTAACTATGGCTACACCTTC. Protein product: CSVVGTTNYGYTF.